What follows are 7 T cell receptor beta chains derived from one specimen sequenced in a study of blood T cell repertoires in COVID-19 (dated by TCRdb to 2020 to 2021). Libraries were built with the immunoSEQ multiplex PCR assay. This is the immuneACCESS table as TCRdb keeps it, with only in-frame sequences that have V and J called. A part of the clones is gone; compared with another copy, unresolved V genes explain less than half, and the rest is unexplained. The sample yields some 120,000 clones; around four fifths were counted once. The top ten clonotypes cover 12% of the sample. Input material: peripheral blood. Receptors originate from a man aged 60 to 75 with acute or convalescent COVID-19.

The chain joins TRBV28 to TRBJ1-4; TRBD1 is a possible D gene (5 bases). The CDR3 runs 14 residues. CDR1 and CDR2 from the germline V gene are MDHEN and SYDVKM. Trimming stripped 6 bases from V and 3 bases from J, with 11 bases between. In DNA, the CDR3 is TGTGCCAGCAGCCAGGGCAGTCCTAATGAAAAACTGTTTTTT. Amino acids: CASSQGSPNEKLFF. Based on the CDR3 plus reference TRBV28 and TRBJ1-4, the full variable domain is DVKVTQSSRYLVKRTGEKVFLECVQDMDHENMFWYRQDPGLGLRLIYFSYDVKMKEKGDIPEGYSVSREKKERFSLILESASTNQTSMYLCASSQGSPNEKLFFGSGTQLSVL.

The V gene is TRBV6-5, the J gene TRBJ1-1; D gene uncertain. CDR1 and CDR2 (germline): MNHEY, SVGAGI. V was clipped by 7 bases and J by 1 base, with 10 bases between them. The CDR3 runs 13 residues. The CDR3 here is CASKSLSNTEAFF. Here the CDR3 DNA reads TGTGCCAGCAAGAGTTTGTCGAACACTGAAGCTTTCTTT.

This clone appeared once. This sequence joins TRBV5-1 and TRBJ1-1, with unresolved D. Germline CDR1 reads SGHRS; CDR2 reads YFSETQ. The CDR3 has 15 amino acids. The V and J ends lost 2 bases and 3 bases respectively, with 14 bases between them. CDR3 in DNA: TGCGCCAGCAGCTTCGGTAAGGGAGAGGACACTGAAGCTTTCTTT. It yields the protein CASSFGKGEDTEAFF.

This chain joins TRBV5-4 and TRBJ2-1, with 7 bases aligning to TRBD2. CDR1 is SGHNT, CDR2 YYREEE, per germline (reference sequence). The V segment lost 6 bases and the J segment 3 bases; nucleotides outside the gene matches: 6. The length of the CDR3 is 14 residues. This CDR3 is CASTQAGVYNEQFF. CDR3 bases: TGTGCCAGCACCCAGGCGGGGGTCTACAATGAGCAGTTCTTC. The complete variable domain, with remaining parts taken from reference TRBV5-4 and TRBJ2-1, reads ETGVTQSPTHLIKTRGQQVTLRCSSQSGHNTVSWYQQALGQGPQFIFQYYREEENGRGNFPPRFSGLQFPNYSSELNVNALELDDSALYLCASTQAGVYNEQFFGPGTRLTVL.

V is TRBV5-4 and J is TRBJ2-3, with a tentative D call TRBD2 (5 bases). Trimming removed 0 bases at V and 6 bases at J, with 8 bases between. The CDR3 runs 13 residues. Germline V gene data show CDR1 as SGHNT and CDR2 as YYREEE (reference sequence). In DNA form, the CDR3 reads TGTGCCAGCAGCTTGGACTCGGGGGATACGCAGTATTTT. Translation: CASSLDSGDTQYF.

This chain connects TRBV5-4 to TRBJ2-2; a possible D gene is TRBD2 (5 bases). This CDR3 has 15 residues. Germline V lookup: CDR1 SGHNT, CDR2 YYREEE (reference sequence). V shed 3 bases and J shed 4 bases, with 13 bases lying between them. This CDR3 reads CASSSEVAVTGELFF. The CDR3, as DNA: TGTGCCAGCAGCTCGGAGGTAGCTGTCACCGGGGAGCTGTTTTTT.

The CDR3 DNA reads TGTGCCTGGAGCCAAAGTAGGAACACTGAAGCTTTCTTT. Its translation is CAWSQSRNTEAFF. The V and J genes are TRBV30 and TRBJ1-1; D gene uncertain. The CDR3 spans 13 residues. The V and J ends lost 3 bases and 1 base respectively, with 9 bases between them. Germline V CDR1 and CDR2: GTSNPN, SVGIG (reference sequence).